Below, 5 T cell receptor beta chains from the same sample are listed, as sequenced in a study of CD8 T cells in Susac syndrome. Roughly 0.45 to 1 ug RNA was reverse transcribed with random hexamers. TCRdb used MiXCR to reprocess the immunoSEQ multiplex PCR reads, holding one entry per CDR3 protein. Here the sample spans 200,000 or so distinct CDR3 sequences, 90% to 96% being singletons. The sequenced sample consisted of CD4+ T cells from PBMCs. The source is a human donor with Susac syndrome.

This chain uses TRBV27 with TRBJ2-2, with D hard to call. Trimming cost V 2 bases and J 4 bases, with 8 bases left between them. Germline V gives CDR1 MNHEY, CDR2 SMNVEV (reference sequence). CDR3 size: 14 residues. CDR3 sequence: CASSLELITGELFF. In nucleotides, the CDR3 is TGTGCCAGCAGTTTAGAACTTATCACCGGGGAGCTGTTTTTT.

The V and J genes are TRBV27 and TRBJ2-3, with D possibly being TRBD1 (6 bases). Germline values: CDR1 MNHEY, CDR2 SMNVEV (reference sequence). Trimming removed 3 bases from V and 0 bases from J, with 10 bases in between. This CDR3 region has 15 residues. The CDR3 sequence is CASSLHRVSTDTQYF. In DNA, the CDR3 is TGTGCCAGCAGTTTGCACAGGGTCAGCACAGATACGCAGTATTTT.

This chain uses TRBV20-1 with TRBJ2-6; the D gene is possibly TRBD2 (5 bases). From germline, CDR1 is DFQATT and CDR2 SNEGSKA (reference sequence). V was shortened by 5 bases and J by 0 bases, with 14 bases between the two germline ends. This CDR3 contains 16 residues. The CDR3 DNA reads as TGCAGTGCTGTTCAACTAGGGTTCTCTGGGGCCAACGTCCTGACTTTC. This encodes CSAVQLGFSGANVLTF.

The CDR3 region is CASSTGGGGGYTF. In DNA form, the CDR3 reads TGTGCCAGCTCAACAGGAGGGGGAGGAGGCTACACCTTC. This chain uses TRBV18 with TRBJ1-2; D is possibly TRBD1 (6 bases). Per germline, CDR1 KGHSH and CDR2 LQKENI. The V end lost 5 bases, the J end lost 8 bases, and 15 bases lay between the germline ends. The CDR3 totals 13 residues.

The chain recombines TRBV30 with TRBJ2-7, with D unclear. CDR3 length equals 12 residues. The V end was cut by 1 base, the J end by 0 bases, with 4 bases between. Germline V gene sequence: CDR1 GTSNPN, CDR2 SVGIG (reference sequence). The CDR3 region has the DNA TGTGCCTGGAGTGCGACCTCCTACGAGCAGTACTTC. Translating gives CAWSATSYEQYF.